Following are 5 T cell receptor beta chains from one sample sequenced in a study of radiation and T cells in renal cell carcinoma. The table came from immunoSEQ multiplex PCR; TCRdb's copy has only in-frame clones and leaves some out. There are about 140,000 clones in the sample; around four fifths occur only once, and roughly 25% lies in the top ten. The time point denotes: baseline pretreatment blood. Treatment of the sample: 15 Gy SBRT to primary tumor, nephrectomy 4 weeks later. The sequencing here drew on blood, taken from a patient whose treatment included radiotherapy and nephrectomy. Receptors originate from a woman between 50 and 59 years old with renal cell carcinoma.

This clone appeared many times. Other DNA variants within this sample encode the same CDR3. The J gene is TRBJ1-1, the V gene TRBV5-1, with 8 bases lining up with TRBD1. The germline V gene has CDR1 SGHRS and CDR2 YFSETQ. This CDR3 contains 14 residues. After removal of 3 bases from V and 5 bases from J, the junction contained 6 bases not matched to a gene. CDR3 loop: CASSSGQGGTEAFF. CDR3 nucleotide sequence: TGCGCCAGCAGCTCCGGACAGGGCGGAACTGAAGCTTTCTTT.

Here the CDR3 reads CASRWRGGSQPQHF. CDR3 DNA sequence: TGTGCCAGCAGGTGGAGGGGGGGAAGTCAGCCCCAGCATTTT. This chain connects TRBV6-4 to TRBJ1-5, with D maybe TRBD1 (6 bases). The germline V gene encodes CDR1 MRHNA and CDR2 SNTAGT. Deletions cut 6 bases from V and 6 bases from J, with 15 bases between. The CDR3 loop spans 14 amino acids.

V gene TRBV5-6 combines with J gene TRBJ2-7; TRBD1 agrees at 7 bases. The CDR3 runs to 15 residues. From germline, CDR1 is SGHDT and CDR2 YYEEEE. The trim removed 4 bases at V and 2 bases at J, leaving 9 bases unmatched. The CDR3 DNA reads TGTGCCAGCAGCCTAATCGACAGGGCACCCTACGAGCAGTACTTC. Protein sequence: CASSLIDRAPYEQYF.

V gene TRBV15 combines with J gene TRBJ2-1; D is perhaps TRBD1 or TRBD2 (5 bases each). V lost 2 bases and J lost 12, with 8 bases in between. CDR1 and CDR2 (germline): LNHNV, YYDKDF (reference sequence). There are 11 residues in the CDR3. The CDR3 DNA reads TGTGCCACCAGCAGACAGGGACGGCAGTTCTTC. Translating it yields CATSRQGRQFF.

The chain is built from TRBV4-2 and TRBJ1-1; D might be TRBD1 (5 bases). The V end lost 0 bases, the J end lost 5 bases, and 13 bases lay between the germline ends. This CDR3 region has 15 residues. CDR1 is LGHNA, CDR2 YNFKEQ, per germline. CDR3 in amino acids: CASSQDPRVETEAFF. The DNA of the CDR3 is TGTGCCAGCAGCCAAGATCCCAGGGTAGAAACTGAAGCTTTCTTT.